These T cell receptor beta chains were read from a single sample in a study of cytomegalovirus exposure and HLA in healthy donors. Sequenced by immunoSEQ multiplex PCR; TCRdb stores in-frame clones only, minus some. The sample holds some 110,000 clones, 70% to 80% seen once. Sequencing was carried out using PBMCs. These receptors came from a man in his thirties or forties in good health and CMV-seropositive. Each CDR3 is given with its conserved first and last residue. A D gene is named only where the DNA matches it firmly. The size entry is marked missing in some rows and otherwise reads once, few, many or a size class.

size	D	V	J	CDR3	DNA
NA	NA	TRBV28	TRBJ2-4	CASRGGADIQYF	TGTGCCAGCCGCGGTGGAGCGGACATTCAGTACTTC
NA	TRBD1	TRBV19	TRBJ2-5	CASSIGQGQGIQETQYF	TGTGCCAGTAGTATAGGCCAGGGACAGGGGATCCAAGAGACCCAGTACTTC
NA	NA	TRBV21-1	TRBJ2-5	CASSKRSADRLWETQYF	TGTGCCAGCAGCAAAAGGTCAGCGGACAGGCTTTGGGAGACCCAGTACTTC
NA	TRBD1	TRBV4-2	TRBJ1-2	CASSQTGAYGYTF	TGTGCCAGCAGCCAGACAGGGGCCTATGGCTACACCTTC
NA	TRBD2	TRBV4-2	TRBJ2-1	CASSQTGGAADEQFF	TGTGCCAGCAGCCAAACCGGGGGGGCCGCGGATGAGCAGTTCTTC
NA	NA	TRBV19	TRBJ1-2	CASSRRRAEGYTF	TGTGCCAGTAGCCGGAGGAGGGCAGAGGGCTACACCTTC
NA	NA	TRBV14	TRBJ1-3	CASSQLEWYGNTIYF	TGTGCCAGCAGCCAATTGGAGTGGTATGGAAACACCATATATTTT
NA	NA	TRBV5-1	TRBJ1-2	CASIFVTGCYGYTF	TGCGCCAGCATCTTTGTAACAGGGTGCTATGGCTACACCTTC
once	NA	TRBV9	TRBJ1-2	CASSVAGSDGYTF	TGTGCCAGCAGCGTAGCAGGGTCGGACGGCTACACCTTC
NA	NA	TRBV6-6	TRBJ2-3	CASRLEPGDTQYF	TGTGCCAGCAGACTAGAACCGGGGGATACGCAGTATTTT
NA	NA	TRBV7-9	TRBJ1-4	CATNEKLFF	TGTGCCACAAATGAAAAACTGTTTTTT
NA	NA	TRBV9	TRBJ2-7	CASSVVGAGTLYEQYF	TGTGCCAGCAGCGTAGTGGGAGCCGGGACACTCTACGAGCAGTACTTC
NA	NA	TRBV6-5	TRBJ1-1	CASSRTRTEAFF	TGTGCCAGCAGCAGGACAAGGACTGAAGCTTTCTTT
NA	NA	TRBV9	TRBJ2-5	CASSSLENEETQYF	TGTGCCAGCAGCTCCCTCGAAAATGAGGAGACCCAGTACTTC
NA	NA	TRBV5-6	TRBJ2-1	CASSLLQGGYNEQFF	TGTGCCAGCAGCTTGTTACAGGGGGGGTACAATGAGCAGTTCTTC
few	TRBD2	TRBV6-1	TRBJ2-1	CASSVLADYNEQFF	TGTGCCAGCAGCGTACTAGCGGACTACAATGAGCAGTTCTTC
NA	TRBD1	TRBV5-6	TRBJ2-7	CASSWDRSYEQYF	TGTGCCAGCAGCTGGGACAGGTCCTACGAGCAGTACTTC
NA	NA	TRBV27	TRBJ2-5	CASSPTAHRLGETQYF	TGTGCCAGCAGCCCGACGGCACACAGGCTCGGGGAGACCCAGTACTTC
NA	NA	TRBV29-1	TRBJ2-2	CSAVSPNTGELFF	TGCAGCGCCGTATCCCCGAACACCGGGGAGCTGTTTTTT
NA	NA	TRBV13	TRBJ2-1	CATATYFLNEQFF	TGTGCCACCGCGACTTACTTTCTAAATGAGCAGTTCTTC
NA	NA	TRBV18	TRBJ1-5	CASSPRGDQPQHF	TGTGCCAGCTCACCACGGGGGGATCAGCCCCAGCATTTT
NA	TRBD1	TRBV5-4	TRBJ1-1	CASSLEYEGRGREAFF	TGTGCCAGCAGCTTGGAATATGAAGGCAGGGGGCGCGAGGCTTTCTTT
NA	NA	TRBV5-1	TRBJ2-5	CASSLTGNEETQYF	TGCGCCAGCAGCTTAACAGGGAATGAAGAGACCCAGTACTTC
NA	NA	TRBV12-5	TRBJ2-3	CASGWAGLPDTQYF	TGTGCTAGTGGCTGGGCTGGGCTCCCAGATACGCAGTATTTT
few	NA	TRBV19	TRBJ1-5	CASSIGGHQPQHF	TGTGCCAGTAGTATCGGGGGGCACCAGCCCCAGCATTTT
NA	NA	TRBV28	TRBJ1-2	CASSPGTLEGGYTF	TGTGCCAGCAGTCCTGGGACTCTAGAGGGTGGCTACACCTTC
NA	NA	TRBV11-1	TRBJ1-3	CASSPHPGASGNTIYF	TGTGCCAGCAGCCCGCACCCAGGGGCCTCTGGAAACACCATATATTTT